The clone carrying this T cell receptor beta chain occurred a few times. As yet, its antigen is unknown. This entry belongs to a study of HIV-infected patients and healthy controls. Study-wide results and limits: Unequal distinct sequence numbers between patients and controls complicated comparisons. HIV+ repertoires were severely depleted of MAIT alpha-chain CDR3s, unlike healthy controls.

Trimming took off 7 bases at V and 3 bases at J, with 16 bases between the two ends. The CDR3 consists of 14 residues. cDNA was made from 500 ng RNA using alpha and beta constant primers. Alpha and beta chain libraries were made separately by chain-specific third strand synthesis with multiplexing indices. TCRdb fed the 5' RACE reads into MiXCR, producing one record per CDR3 protein. The table has more than 9,000 distinct CDR3 sequences, 8% to 9.5% seen once. The repertoire came from unfractionated whole blood and reflected all unsorted peripheral T cells. This material consisted of blood, taken before antiretroviral therapy. The V and J genes are TRBV12-3 or TRBV12-4 and TRBJ2-7; maybe TRBD1 (8 bases). This clonotype originated in an adult with HIV infection. The donor label of this sample is uncertain. CDR3 sequence (DNA): TGTGCCAGCAAGTCAACAGGGGGGGACTACGAGCAGTACTTC. Translation: CASKSTGGDYEQYF.